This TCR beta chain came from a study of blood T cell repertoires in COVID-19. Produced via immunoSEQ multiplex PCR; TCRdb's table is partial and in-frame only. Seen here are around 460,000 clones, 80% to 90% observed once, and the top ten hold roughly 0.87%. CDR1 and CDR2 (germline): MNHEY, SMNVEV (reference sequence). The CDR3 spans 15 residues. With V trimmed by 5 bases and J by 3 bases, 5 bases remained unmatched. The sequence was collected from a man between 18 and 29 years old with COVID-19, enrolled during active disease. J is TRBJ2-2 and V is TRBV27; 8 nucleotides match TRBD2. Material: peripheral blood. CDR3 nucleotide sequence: TGTGCCAGCAGTCCAAGCGGGGGCCACACCGGGGAGCTGTTTTTT. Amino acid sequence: CASSPSGGHTGELFF.